The next 16 T cell receptor beta chains were all read from a single sample in a study of T-cell memory formation after mild COVID-19. In TCRdb, the 5' RACE reads were re-called with MiXCR into one record per CDR3 protein. The data contain about half a million distinct CDR3 sequences, 15% to 20% of them singletons. The sequenced material came from PBMCs or a T cell subset sorted from them (not recorded which). The receptors come from an adult woman who had mild COVID-19 (a few samples of this study predate the infection). Cell type and time point are not known.

The chain has TRBV2 and TRBJ2-1; the match to TRBD2 covers 7 bases. This CDR3 region has 13 residues. Trimming removed 8 bases from V and 2 bases from J; junction bases left unmatched: 3. Germline-derived CDR1 and CDR2 are SNHLY and FYNNEI. For the CDR3, the DNA is TGTGCCAGCGTCGGGAGGACCTACAATGAGCAGTTCTTC. Protein sequence: CASVGRTYNEQFF.

The chain has TRBV6-2 or TRBV6-3 and TRBJ2-1, with a weak D call TRBD2 (5 bases). There are 12 residues in the CDR3. Germline CDR1 and CDR2: MNHEY and SVGEGT. Trimming pared 6 bases from V and 5 bases from J, leaving 8 bases between. Written as DNA, the CDR3 is TGTGCCAGCAGCCAGACTAACAATGAGCAGTTCTTC. It codes for CASSQTNNEQFF.

This rearrangement joins TRBV7-3 to TRBJ2-5, with 10 bases lining up with TRBD2. V lost 5 bases, J lost 1 base, and 7 bases stayed unmatched. CDR1 and CDR2 (germline): SGHTA, FQGTGA. CDR3 length equals 16 residues. CDR3 in DNA: TGTGCCAGCAGCCAAACGGGACTAGCGAGCCAAGAGACCCAGTACTTC. This encodes CASSQTGLASQETQYF.

The table lists this clonotype with a few counts. This chain joins TRBV6-2 or TRBV6-3 and TRBJ2-7; D not certain. The CDR3 runs 14 residues. CDR1 is MNHEY, CDR2 SVGEGT, per germline. Trimming took 2 bases from V and 3 from J, leaving 11 bases between them. The CDR3 DNA sequence: TGTGCCAGCAGTTACGGAATAAGAGACTACGAGCAGTACTTC. Translating it yields CASSYGIRDYEQYF.

This clonotype was picked up a small number of times. The chain has TRBV30 and TRBJ2-7, with 7 positions matching TRBD1. Germline V CDR1 and CDR2: GTSNPN, SVGIG (reference sequence). Trimming cost V 2 bases and J 1 base; bases outside gene matches: 5. The CDR3 sequence is 14 residues long. CDR3 sequence: CAWSTSGGSYEQYF. The CDR3 bases are TGTGCCTGGAGTACGTCAGGGGGTTCCTACGAGCAGTACTTC.

For the CDR3, the DNA is TGTGCCAGCAGTCCTAATAGCGGGGGGGCCGTGAAGGAGCAGTTCTTC. It specifies CASSPNSGGAVKEQFF. The rearrangement joins TRBV12-3 or TRBV12-4 to TRBJ2-1; 11 nucleotides agree with TRBD2. V dropped 5 bases and J dropped 10; count of bases not matched to a gene: 13. CDR3 length equals 16 residues.

The chain couples TRBV5-1 to TRBJ2-3; TRBD2 matches at 7 bases. This CDR3 has 16 residues. V lost 5 bases to trimming and J lost 2 bases; unmatched junction nucleotides: 11. Per the germline V gene, CDR1 is SGHRS and CDR2 is YFSETQ. CDR3 DNA sequence: TGCGCCAGCAGTCCGGACGTCGGGGGGTCCACAGATACGCAGTATTTT. Its protein is CASSPDVGGSTDTQYF. The full variable domain, completed using reference TRBV5-1 and TRBJ2-3, is KAGVTQTPRYLIKTRGQQVTLSCSPISGHRSVSWYQQTPGQGLQFLFEYFSETQRNKGNFPGRFSGRQFSNSRSEMNVSTLELGDSALYLCASSPDVGGSTDTQYFGPGTRLTVL.

This clonotype was seen a few times. The V call is TRBV20-1, the J call TRBJ1-5; D is unresolved. In germline, CDR1 is DFQATT, CDR2 SNEGSKA (reference sequence). V gave up 1 base and J gave up 4 bases, with 14 bases separating them. The CDR3 runs 15 residues. The DNA of the CDR3 is TGCAGTGCTAGAGTGGGCTTCCAACCGAATCAGCCCCAGCATTTT. Protein: CSARVGFQPNQPQHF.

This clonotype occurred a few times. The chain combines TRBV11-3 with TRBJ2-1; D unresolved. From germline, CDR1 is SGHNT and CDR2 YENEEA. Between the trimmed V and J ends, which lost 9 bases and 3 bases, there was a span of 9 bases. The CDR3 extends over 12 amino acids. CDR3: CASGHNYNEQFF. In DNA, the CDR3 is TGTGCCAGTGGGCACAACTACAATGAGCAGTTCTTC.

This clonotype was counted a few times. The V and J genes are TRBV15 and TRBJ1-2; 9 bases match TRBD1. The ends lost 5 bases at V and 7 bases at J; junction bases unmatched: 8. CDR3 length equals 14 residues. Germline V lookup: CDR1 LNHNV, CDR2 YYDKDF (reference sequence). CDR3 sequence reads: CATSGGGQGGGYTF. CDR3 nucleotides: TGTGCCACCAGCGGAGGGGGACAGGGAGGTGGCTACACCTTC.

By sample fraction, this clonotype is medium-sized. As DNA, the CDR3 is TGTGCCAGCAGTTTAACGACAGGGGTGGGGTTTCAGCCCCAGCATTTT. It encodes CASSLTTGVGFQPQHF. This chain uses TRBV12-3 or TRBV12-4 with TRBJ1-5; 8 nucleotides align to TRBD1. The J segment lost 6 bases and the V segment lost 2 bases, leaving 9 bases of the junction unmatched. The CDR3 length is 16 residues.

This chain uses TRBV6-5 with TRBJ2-2; D gene ambiguous. The CDR3 is made up of 15 amino acids. Germline V gives CDR1 MNHEY, CDR2 SVGAGI. The V gene lost 1 base and the J gene lost 3 bases, with 9 bases spanning the gap. CDR3 sequence reads: CASSYFLGDTGELFF. The CDR3 DNA sequence: TGTGCCAGCAGTTACTTCCTAGGAGACACCGGGGAGCTGTTTTTT.

This clonotype was recorded a few times. V and J are TRBV14 and TRBJ1-1; D is undetermined. The CDR3 sequence is 13 residues long. The V end lost 0 bases, the J end lost 6 bases, and 8 bases lay between the germline ends. Germline lookup yields CDR1 SGHDN and CDR2 FVKESK. The DNA of the CDR3 is TGTGCCAGCAGCCAAGATCTTGTAGCTGAAGCTTTCTTT. This translates into CASSQDLVAEAFF. The whole variable domain, filled in from reference TRBV14 and TRBJ1-1, reads EAGVTQFPSHSVIEKGQTVTLRCDPISGHDNLYWYRRVMGKEIKFLLHFVKESKQDESGMPNNRFLAERTGGTYSTLKVQPAELEDSGVYFCASSQDLVAEAFFGQGTRLTVV.

The chain couples TRBV27 to TRBJ2-3; TRBD1 agrees at 11 bases. Trimming took 6 bases from V and 3 from J; bases not matched to a gene: 8. The germline V gene encodes CDR1 MNHEY and CDR2 SMNVEV (reference sequence). The CDR3 contains 16 residues. This CDR3 reads CASSTWTGGFTDTQYF. The DNA for the CDR3 is TGTGCCAGCAGCACTTGGACAGGGGGCTTTACAGATACGCAGTATTTT.

This clonotype came up once. The chain links TRBV6-2 or TRBV6-3 to TRBJ2-3; 11 bases agree with TRBD2. This CDR3 is built from 20 residues. Germline V gives CDR1 MNHEY, CDR2 SVGEGT. V gave up 0 bases and J gave up 0 bases; unmatched junction bases: 11. This chain's CDR3 is CASSYSTRLAGGPSTDTQYF. CDR3 coding DNA: TGTGCCAGCAGTTACTCGACTCGGCTAGCGGGAGGACCAAGCACAGATACGCAGTATTTT.

This clonotype appeared many times. The genes are TRBV6-2 or TRBV6-3 and TRBJ2-2; 7 bases are a match to TRBD2. Germline-derived CDR1 and CDR2 are MNHEY and SVGEGT. The J segment lost 7 bases and the V segment lost 0 bases, leaving 8 bases of the junction unmatched. This CDR3 is built from 16 residues. The DNA for the CDR3 is TGTGCCAGCAGTTACTCGACGGGAGGTAGCGGCGGGGAGCTGTTTTTT. This sequence encodes CASSYSTGGSGGELFF.